The clone carrying this TCR beta chain has just one count. Antigen: not known. Some clones are missing from TCRdb's copy, which holds only in-frame ones; the method was immunoSEQ multiplex PCR. The sample carries 50,000 to 70,000 clones, roughly 80% recorded once. When more than 9 days of culture had elapsed, CD4+ T cells were isolated. Each participant received a vaccine that was either BNT162b2 or mRNA-1273, given as two doses. This sample is drawn from a study of vaccination effects on CD4 cells after COVID-19. Regarding the study as a whole: Just 1 of 255 vaccine-induced clones in healthy recipients was cross-reactive.

Sequencing was performed on CD4+ T cells from PBMCs cultured without peptide, taken after COVID-19 vaccination. The source of this sequence is a human donor who received a COVID-19 vaccine.

The CDR3 spells CASSFLPEGNQPQHF. CDR3 coding DNA: TGTGCCAGCAGTTTTTTACCGGAGGGCAATCAGCCCCAGCATTTT. The rearrangement joins TRBV28 to TRBJ1-5; unclear D gene. The CDR3 consists of 15 residues. Looked up from germline, CDR1 is MDHEN and CDR2 is SYDVKM. V lost 3 bases and J lost 2, with 11 bases in between. Full variable domain (outside the CDR3, taken from reference TRBV28 and TRBJ1-5): DVKVTQSSRYLVKRTGEKVFLECVQDMDHENMFWYRQDPGLGLRLIYFSYDVKMKEKGDIPEGYSVSREKKERFSLILESASTNQTSMYLCASSFLPEGNQPQHFGDGTRLSIL.